One and the same sample provided the 10 T cell receptor beta chains below, sequenced in a study of coeliac disease. TCRdb's table, derived via immunoSEQ multiplex PCR, lists solely in-frame clones and lacks some. The sample lists over 3,500 clones, more than 50% occurring once. Sequences were obtained from intraepithelial lymphocytes from the gut. These receptors originate from a human donor with active celiac disease.

This clone was picked up a small number of times. Other nucleotide sequences in the sample specify the same CDR3. The V gene is TRBV5-1, the J gene TRBJ2-5, with D uncertain. V was trimmed by 0 bases and J by 1 base, leaving 7 bases between them. The CDR3 is 14 residues long. Germline V lookup: CDR1 SGHRS, CDR2 YFSETQ. The CDR3 DNA is TGCGCCAGCAGCTTGGCGGGTTCCCAAGAGACCCAGTACTTC. This gives the protein CASSLAGSQETQYF.

The chain carries TRBV28 and TRBJ2-1, with D possibly being TRBD2 (6 bases). CDR1 is MDHEN, CDR2 SYDVKM, per germline. The CDR3 contains 15 residues. Trimming shortened V by 8 bases and J by 2 bases, and 16 bases separated the two germline ends. The CDR3 spells CASDNPGETYNEQFF. The DNA of the CDR3 is TGTGCCAGCGACAACCCGGGGGAGACCTACAATGAGCAGTTCTTC.

The chain couples TRBV28 to TRBJ2-7, with TRBD1 identical over 8 bases. The CDR3 loop spans 15 amino acids. The V gene end was trimmed by 3 bases and the J gene end by 0 bases; junction bases not matched to a gene: 4. Germline CDR1 is MDHEN and CDR2 is SYDVKM. The CDR3 here is CASSLGQALSYEQYF. The CDR3 DNA follows: TGTGCCAGCAGTTTGGGACAGGCACTCTCCTACGAGCAGTACTTC.

This rearrangement joins TRBV21-1 to TRBJ1-5. TRBV21-1 is tagged as a pseudogene. The CDR3 covers 17 residues. CDR3 in amino acids: CASSHNIATLAHQPQHF. CDR3 bases: TGTGCCAGCAGTCATAATATAGCTACATTGGCACATCAGCCCCAGCATTTT.

This rearrangement joins TRBV9 to TRBJ1-4, with 10 bases identical to TRBD1. Germline V gene sequence: CDR1 SGDLS, CDR2 YYNGEE. This CDR3 has 14 amino acids. V gave up 3 bases and J gave up 6 bases; unmatched junction bases: 2. CDR3 residues: CASSEGQGHEKLFF. The CDR3 nucleotides read TGTGCCAGCAGCGAGGGACAGGGGCATGAAAAACTGTTTTTT.

Here the CDR3 reads CASSSRTDYGYTF. The DNA for the CDR3 is TGTGCCAGTAGTTCCAGGACAGACTATGGCTACACCTTC. V gene TRBV19 combines with J gene TRBJ1-2; D might be TRBD1 (6 bases). Between the trimmed V and J ends, which lost 5 bases and 3 bases, there was a span of 10 bases. This CDR3 region has 13 residues. CDR1 LNHDA and CDR2 SQIVND come from the germline V gene (reference sequence).

About this clone itself: At one end, the junction sequence differs from germline, possibly due to a read error. The chain recombines TRBV6-4 with TRBJ2-7; TRBD1 matches 9 bases. Germline assignment: CDR1 MRHNA and CDR2 SNTAGT. The CDR3 spans 16 residues. For the CDR3, the DNA is TGTGCCAGCAGTTACTCCGCCGGGACAGGGCTCGACGAGCAGTACTTC. Translated: CASSYSAGTGLDEQYF.

V usage is TRBV7-4 and J usage is TRBJ2-7; the match to TRBD1 covers 7 bases. The V gene's germline CDR1 is SGHVT and CDR2 SQSDAQ. The CDR3 spans 14 residues. The ends lost 4 bases at V and 3 bases at J; junction bases unmatched: 6. CDR3 sequence (DNA): TGTGCCAGCAGCTCACCGGGACAGCACTACGAGCAGTACTTC. Amino acid sequence: CASSSPGQHYEQYF. Full variable domain (missing parts from reference TRBV7-4 and TRBJ2-7): GAGVSQSPRYKVAKRGRDVALRCDSISGHVTLYWYRQTLGQGSEVLTYSQSDAQRDKSGRPSGRFSAERPERSVSTLKIQRTEQGDSAVYLCASSSPGQHYEQYFGPGTRLTVT.

A note on this clone: Germline and junction disagree at one end, which may indicate a read error. The rearrangement joins TRBV6-1 to TRBJ1-6, with D maybe TRBD1 (5 bases). The CDR3 covers 14 residues. CDR1 MNHNS and CDR2 SASEGT come from the germline V gene. The CDR3 region is CASLEWGNNSPLHF. CDR3 DNA: TGTGCCAGCCTCGAGTGGGGCAACAATTCCCCCCTCCACTTT.

Concerning this clone itself: A much larger clonotype is one base distant, so this may be a read error. Additional DNA sequences in this sample encode the identical CDR3. V usage is TRBV27 and J usage is TRBJ2-2; 9 positions agree with TRBD2. From germline, CDR1 is MNHEY and CDR2 SMNVEV (reference sequence). The CDR3 runs 16 residues. Here the CDR3 reads CASRSKVAGETGELFF. CDR3 nucleotides: TGCGCCAGCAGGTCAAAGGTAGCGGGAGAGACCGGGGAGCTGTTTTTT.